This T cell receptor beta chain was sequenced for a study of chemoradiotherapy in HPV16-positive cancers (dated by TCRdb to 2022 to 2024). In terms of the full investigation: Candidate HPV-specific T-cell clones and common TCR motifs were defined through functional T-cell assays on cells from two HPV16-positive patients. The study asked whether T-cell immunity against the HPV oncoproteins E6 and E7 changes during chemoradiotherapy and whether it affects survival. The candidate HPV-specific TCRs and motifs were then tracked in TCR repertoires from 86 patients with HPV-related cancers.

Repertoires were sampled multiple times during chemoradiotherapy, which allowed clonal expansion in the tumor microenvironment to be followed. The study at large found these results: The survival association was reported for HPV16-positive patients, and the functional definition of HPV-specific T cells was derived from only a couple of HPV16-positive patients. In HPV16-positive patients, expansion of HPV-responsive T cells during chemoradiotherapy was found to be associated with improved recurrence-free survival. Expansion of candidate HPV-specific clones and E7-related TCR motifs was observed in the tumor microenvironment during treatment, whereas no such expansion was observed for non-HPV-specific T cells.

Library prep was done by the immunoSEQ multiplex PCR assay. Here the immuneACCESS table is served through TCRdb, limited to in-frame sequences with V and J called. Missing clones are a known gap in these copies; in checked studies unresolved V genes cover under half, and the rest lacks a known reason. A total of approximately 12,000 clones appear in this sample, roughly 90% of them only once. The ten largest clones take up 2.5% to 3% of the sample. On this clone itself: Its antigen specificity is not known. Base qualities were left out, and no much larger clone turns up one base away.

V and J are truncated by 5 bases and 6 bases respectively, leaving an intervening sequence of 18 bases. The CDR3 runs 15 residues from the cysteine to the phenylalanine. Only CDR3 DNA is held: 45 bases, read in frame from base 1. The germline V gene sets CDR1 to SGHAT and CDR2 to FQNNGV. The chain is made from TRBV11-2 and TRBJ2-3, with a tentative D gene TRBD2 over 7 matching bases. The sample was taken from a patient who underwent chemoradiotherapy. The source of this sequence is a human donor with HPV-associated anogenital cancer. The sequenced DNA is TGTGCCAGCAGCGGAGGGGGACTAACCGCTGATACGCAGTATTTT. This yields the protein CASSGGGLTADTQYF.